This T cell receptor (beta chain) originates from a study of Graves' ophthalmopathy and Graves' hyperthyroidism. Amplified material comprised TCR beta CDR3 regions derived from RNA transcripts. HTBI primers served in a first-round RT-PCR, which a second-round multiplex PCR followed. TCRdb passed the multiplex PCR reads through MiXCR, listing each CDR3 protein once. The sample lists about 16,000 distinct CDR3 sequences, 46% occurring once. CDR3 size: 16 residues. Germline CDR1 is MNHEY and CDR2 is SVGAGI. The ends lost 6 bases at V and 9 bases at J; junction bases unmatched: 14. This clonotype was picked up a small number of times.

The chain links TRBV6-5 to TRBJ1-6; 7 bases agree with TRBD1. The sequence derives from a woman between 40 and 50 years old with stable Graves' hyperthyroidism. Specimen: peripheral blood. CDR3 sequence (DNA): TGTGCCAGCAGCCTCTGGTTGGGGACAGCTAGTTCACCCCTCCACTTT. Encoded protein: CASSLWLGTASSPLHF.